This T cell receptor (beta chain) stems from a study of blood T cells in healthy people across ages. Study-wide results and limits: It was the long-lived donors that had more naive CD4+ cells and higher diversity than aged donors. Age showed a roughly linear inverse relationship with TCR beta diversity per million T cells.

Donation came from healthy Caucasian individuals in Russia who were aged 6 to 90. As for this clonotype: No antigen is known for it.

Primers used in a second PCR of roughly 6 to 12 cycles were a sample-barcoded 5' primer and a J-beta primer mix. The template-switch adaptor was a 5' adaptor with 12 random nucleotides. It tagged each cDNA molecule. TCRdb re-called the 5' RACE reads through MiXCR, storing one row per CDR3 protein. The data show roughly 1.9 million distinct CDR3 sequences, about two fifths seen once. Germline lookup yields CDR1 DFQATT and CDR2 SNEGSKA (reference sequence). Trimming removed 5 bases from V and 5 bases from J, with 10 bases in between. This CDR3 spans 12 amino acids. The sequenced sample was blood. This sequence originates from a human donor in good health. V is TRBV20-1 and J is TRBJ2-1, with a possible D match to TRBD2 (6 bases). CDR3 loop: CSAEAGNNEQFF. The DNA for the CDR3 is TGCAGTGCTGAAGCGGGCAACAATGAGCAGTTCTTC.